These 19 T cell receptor beta chains share one sample of origin, sequenced in a study of identical twins. TCRdb itself ran the 5' RACE reads through MiXCR, one entry per CDR3 protein. The table lists a few hundred thousand distinct CDR3 sequences, roughly a tenth of them singletons, with about 9% in the top ten. The source material was memory T cells sorted from blood. The receptors stem from a man aged 45-65 years in good health.

This clonotype was counted between two and nine times. As DNA, the CDR3 is TGTGCCAGCTCATCCGGGGCTGAAGCTTTCTTT. Translating gives CASSSGAEAFF. The chain links TRBV18 to TRBJ1-1; D uncertain. Trimming removed 5 bases at V and 6 bases at J, with 7 bases between. Germline loops: CDR1 KGHSH, CDR2 LQKENI. The CDR3 is 11 residues long.

Ten or more counts support this clonotype. The chain recombines TRBV28 with TRBJ1-3, with D tentatively TRBD1 (5 bases). The V end was cut by 3 bases, the J end by 0 bases, with 12 bases between. CDR1 and CDR2 from the germline V gene are MDHEN and SYDVKM. The CDR3 loop spans 16 amino acids. DNA of the CDR3: TGTGCCAGCAGTTTCCCGGGACTGCACTCTGGAAACACCATATATTTT. Its translation is CASSFPGLHSGNTIYF. The whole variable domain, remainder taken from reference TRBV28 and TRBJ1-3, is DVKVTQSSRYLVKRTGEKVFLECVQDMDHENMFWYRQDPGLGLRLIYFSYDVKMKEKGDIPEGYSVSREKKERFSLILESASTNQTSMYLCASSFPGLHSGNTIYFGEGSWLTVV.

This clonotype was picked up a small number of times. This chain uses TRBV29-1 with TRBJ2-7; TRBD1 aligns across 9 bases. The V gene's germline CDR1 is SQVTM and CDR2 ANQGSEA. V lost 8 bases and J lost 0; bases outside the gene matches: 11. The CDR3 totals 15 residues. CDR3 bases: TGCAGCACTTGGCTGCCGGGACAGGGCTCCTACGAGCAGTACTTC. Amino acid sequence: CSTWLPGQGSYEQYF.

In this sample, this clonotype turned up many times. The chain combines TRBV18 with TRBJ2-2; 9 bases match TRBD1. The V and J ends lost 6 bases and 3 bases, in that order; junction bases with no gene match: 5. CDR3 size: 15 residues. Germline V gives CDR1 KGHSH, CDR2 LQKENI. The CDR3 sequence is CASSRRTGDTGELFF. In nucleotides, the CDR3 is TGTGCCAGCTCGCGTCGGACAGGGGACACCGGGGAGCTGTTTTTT.

This clonotype was observed at least ten times. The J gene is TRBJ2-2, the V gene TRBV29-1; 9 positions agree with TRBD1. The CDR3 covers 13 residues. In germline, CDR1 is SQVTM, CDR2 ANQGSEA. Trimming took 7 bases from V and 6 from J; bases not matched to a gene: 6. The CDR3 reads CSADRGGAGELFF. The CDR3 DNA is TGCAGCGCCGACAGGGGGGGGGCCGGGGAGCTGTTTTTT.

In this sample, this clonotype turned up many times. V gene TRBV2 combines with J gene TRBJ1-4, with a tentative D call TRBD1 (5 bases). Trimming shortened V by 10 bases and J by 8 bases, and 17 bases separated the two germline ends. The CDR3 contains 13 residues. Germline lookup yields CDR1 SNHLY and CDR2 FYNNEI. The CDR3 DNA follows: TGTGCCACCTCCCAGACGGGGACGGAAAAACTGTTTTTT. Translating gives CATSQTGTEKLFF.

The rearrangement links TRBV20-1 to TRBJ2-2; D unresolved. Per germline, CDR1 DFQATT and CDR2 SNEGSKA (reference sequence). The CDR3 runs 14 residues. V was trimmed by 5 bases and J by 5 bases, leaving 15 bases between them. The CDR3 DNA reads as TGCAGTGCTTACCCCCAGCGTCAAACCGGGGAGCTGTTTTTT. It specifies CSAYPQRQTGELFF.

In its sample, this clonotype was seen many times. The chain couples TRBV28 to TRBJ1-2; D ambiguous. V gave up 4 bases and J gave up 2 bases, with 5 bases separating them. Germline V gene lookup returns CDR1 MDHEN and CDR2 SYDVKM. There are 12 residues in the CDR3. CDR3 coding DNA: TGTGCCAGCAGTTCAGACAACTATGGCTACACCTTC. It yields the protein CASSSDNYGYTF.

This clonotype was observed a few times. The V and J genes are TRBV6-1 and TRBJ2-5, with 12 bases identical to TRBD2. The V gene's germline CDR1 is MNHNS and CDR2 SASEGT. The V segment lost 6 bases and the J segment 5 bases; nucleotides outside the gene matches: 1. CDR3 length: 13 amino acids. DNA for the CDR3: TGTGCCAGCAGACTAGCGGGAGGTGAGACCCAGTACTTC. The encoded protein is CASRLAGGETQYF.

This clonotype appeared a single time. With a much larger clone just one base away, this may be a read error. The chain links TRBV12-3 or TRBV12-4 to TRBJ2-2; D might be TRBD1 (6 bases). The CDR3 runs to 15 residues. This chain's CDR3 is CASSAQGKNIGELFF. CDR3 bases: TGTGCCAGCAGTGCCCAGGGGAAGAACATCGGGGAGCTGTTTTTT.

Ten or more counts support this clonotype. The chain links TRBV7-2 to TRBJ2-1; D is unresolved. The V gene lost 0 bases and the J gene lost 8 bases, with 5 bases spanning the gap. The germline V gene has CDR1 SGHTA and CDR2 FQGNSA. The CDR3 is made up of 12 amino acids. The CDR3 sequence: CASSLAGHEQFF. As DNA, the CDR3 is TGTGCCAGCAGCTTAGCAGGGCATGAGCAGTTCTTC.

This clonotype occurred a few times. The genes are TRBV9 and TRBJ2-3; the match to TRBD2 covers 8 bases. CDR3 size: 14 residues. Trimming cost V 4 bases and J 6 bases; bases outside gene matches: 7. CDR1 and CDR2 (germline): SGDLS, YYNGEE. CDR3 in amino acids: CASSPGGGPDTQYF. The CDR3 DNA reads TGTGCCAGCAGCCCCGGCGGGGGGCCGGATACGCAGTATTTT. The entire variable domain, with the rest obtained from reference TRBV9 and TRBJ2-3, is as follows: DSGVTQTPKHLITATGQRVTLRCSPRSGDLSVYWYQQSLDQGLQFLIQYYNGEERAKGNILERFSAQQFPDLHSELNLSSLELGDSALYFCASSPGGGPDTQYFGPGTRLTVL.

There are a few counts of this clonotype. The rearrangement joins TRBV7-8 to TRBJ1-2; perhaps TRBD1 as D (5 bases). This CDR3 contains 12 residues. Germline CDR1 is SGHVS and CDR2 is FQNEAQ. Trimming left V 5 bases short and J 13 bases short, with 17 bases between. This chain's CDR3 is CASSALTGGATF. CDR3 sequence (DNA): TGTGCCAGCAGCGCTCTAACAGGCGGGGCCACCTTC.

This clonotype has only a few counts. The V call is TRBV20-1, the J call TRBJ2-3; TRBD2 aligns across 11 bases. The V gene's germline CDR1 is DFQATT and CDR2 SNEGSKA (reference sequence). The CDR3 has 15 amino acids. The V segment lost 6 bases and the J segment 0 bases; nucleotides outside the gene matches: 5. The CDR3 bases are TGCAGTGCGGTTAGGACTAGCGGGAGCACAGATACGCAGTATTTT. It codes for CSAVRTSGSTDTQYF.

This clonotype was found many times. V gene TRBV7-9 combines with J gene TRBJ2-1; the match to TRBD2 covers 10 bases. The CDR3 covers 15 residues. V lost 6 bases to trimming and J lost 9 bases; unmatched junction nucleotides: 11. The germline V gene has CDR1 SEHNR and CDR2 FQNEAQ (reference sequence). CDR3 sequence (DNA): TGTGCCAGCAGAAGGGCCGGGACTAGCGTCAGTGAGCAGTTCTTC. This codes for CASRRAGTSVSEQFF.

V is TRBV28 and J is TRBJ1-2; D is uncertain. V was clipped by 6 bases and J by 1 base, with 6 bases between them. The CDR3 is 12 amino acids. CDR1 and CDR2 (germline): MDHEN, SYDVKM. This CDR3 is CASRRGNYGYTF. CDR3 nucleotides: TGTGCCAGCAGACGCGGTAACTATGGCTACACCTTC.

The rearrangement joins TRBV6-5 to TRBJ1-1; no clear D. V dropped 5 bases and J dropped 2 bases, with 9 bases sitting between them. This CDR3 has 13 residues. Germline V gene lookup returns CDR1 MNHEY and CDR2 SVGAGI. Here the CDR3 DNA reads TGTGCCAGCAGTCACAATAAAAACACTGAAGCTTTCTTT. This codes for CASSHNKNTEAFF.

This clonotype was counted at least ten times. In nucleotides, the CDR3 is TGCGCCAGCAGCCAGGGGGGGAGTCGGAGGGGCGGTGGGCAGTACTTC. This encodes CASSQGGSRRGGGQYF. The V gene is TRBV4-1, the J gene TRBJ2-7, with 7 bases aligning to TRBD2. The CDR3 contains 16 residues. The ends lost 3 bases at V and 9 bases at J; junction bases unmatched: 17. The germline V gene has CDR1 MGHRA and CDR2 YSYEKL.

The V gene is TRBV5-1, the J gene TRBJ2-5; D perhaps matches TRBD2 (7 bases). The CDR3 is 15 residues long. V dropped 4 bases and J dropped 4 bases, with 17 bases sitting between them. The germline V gene has CDR1 SGHRS and CDR2 YFSETQ. The CDR3 sequence: CASSPGGLAVETQYF. DNA for the CDR3: TGCGCCAGCAGCCCTGGGGGGCTAGCGGTAGAGACCCAGTACTTC.